A selection of T cell receptor beta chains follows, all from one sample in a study of blood T cell repertoires in COVID-19. Sequenced by immunoSEQ multiplex PCR; TCRdb stores in-frame clones only, minus some. The table has around 210,000 clones, almost 85% seen once. Sequenced: peripheral blood. Source of these receptors: a man aged 50-60 years with COVID-19, enrolled during active disease. The CDR3 runs from the conserved cysteine through the conserved F or W. Each record gives: CDR3 DNA, CDR3 protein, clone size, J gene, V gene, CDR3 length, D gene. A D gene is named only where the DNA matches it firmly. Rows may omit the clone size; those that give it use once, few, many or a size class.

DNA: TGTGCCAGTAGAACAACGACAATCCAACTCACTGAAGCTTTCTTT; CDR3: CASRTTTIQLTEAFF; size: NA; J: TRBJ1-1; V: TRBV19; length: 15; D: NA
DNA: TGTGCCAGCAGTTACGCGAGGGACTCCCTCACAGATACGCAGTATTTT; CDR3: CASSYARDSLTDTQYF; size: NA; J: TRBJ2-3; V: TRBV6-2/TRBV6-3; length: 16; D: NA
DNA: TGTGCCAGTACGGGGGGGACGAACACCGGGGAGCTGTTTTTT; CDR3: CASTGGTNTGELFF; size: NA; J: TRBJ2-2; V: TRBV19; length: 14; D: TRBD2
DNA: TGTGCCAGCAGCGGAAGCGGGGGGAACACAGATACGCAGTATTTT; CDR3: CASSGSGGNTDTQYF; size: NA; J: TRBJ2-3; V: TRBV9; length: 15; D: TRBD2
DNA: TGTGCCAGCAGCGCCGGGACAGGGGGCACCGGGGAGCTGTTTTTT; CDR3: CASSAGTGGTGELFF; size: NA; J: TRBJ2-2; V: TRBV5-4; length: 15; D: TRBD1
DNA: TGTGCCAGCGGCCAAGGGTCTAGCGGCAACAATGAGCAGTTCTTC; CDR3: CASGQGSSGNNEQFF; size: once; J: TRBJ2-1; V: TRBV11-3; length: 15; D: TRBD2
DNA: TGTGCCAGTAGTATAGATCATCGAGGCAGGGGAAGGCAGCCCCAGCATTTT; CDR3: CASSIDHRGRGRQPQHF; size: NA; J: TRBJ1-5; V: TRBV19; length: 17; D: NA
DNA: TGTGCCAGCAGCCACAATGCGGGGGCTATGCAAGAGACCCAGTACTTC; CDR3: CASSHNAGAMQETQYF; size: once; J: TRBJ2-5; V: TRBV7-8; length: 16; D: NA
DNA: TGTGCCAGCAGCTTAGAAGCGGGGCAAGAGACCCAGTACTTC; CDR3: CASSLEAGQETQYF; size: NA; J: TRBJ2-5; V: TRBV13; length: 14; D: TRBD2
DNA: TGTGCCAGCAGTGAGGGGGGGCTGGCCAAAAACATTCAGTACTTC; CDR3: CASSEGGLAKNIQYF; size: NA; J: TRBJ2-4; V: TRBV2; length: 15; D: NA
DNA: TGTGCCAGCAGTTACAGAGGACAGGGTCATTCCTACGAGCAGTACTTC; CDR3: CASSYRGQGHSYEQYF; size: NA; J: TRBJ2-7; V: TRBV6-5; length: 16; D: TRBD1
DNA: TGTGCCACCAGCAGAGAGCACGGACAGGGAGGTAATGAGCAGTTCTTC; CDR3: CATSREHGQGGNEQFF; size: NA; J: TRBJ2-1; V: TRBV15; length: 16; D: TRBD1
DNA: TGTGCCAGCAGCAAGACAGGGTCTCGAGGGTATGGCTACACCTTC; CDR3: CASSKTGSRGYGYTF; size: NA; J: TRBJ1-2; V: TRBV6-2/TRBV6-3; length: 15; D: TRBD1
DNA: TGTGCCAGCAGCTTGAGACAGGGAGGCCTAGGTGAGCAGTTCTTC; CDR3: CASSLRQGGLGEQFF; size: NA; J: TRBJ2-1; V: TRBV7-2; length: 15; D: NA
DNA: TGTGCCAGCTCACTAACCACAGGGATGGTCAAAAACATTCAGTACTTC; CDR3: CASSLTTGMVKNIQYF; size: NA; J: TRBJ2-4; V: TRBV18; length: 16; D: NA
DNA: TGTGCCAGCAGCGCCGGGGACAGCTATGGCTACACCTTC; CDR3: CASSAGDSYGYTF; size: NA; J: TRBJ1-2; V: TRBV9; length: 13; D: TRBD1
DNA: TGTGCCAGCAGCCCGGACCCATCTAGCGGGGGGGAGACCCAGTACTTC; CDR3: CASSPDPSSGGETQYF; size: NA; J: TRBJ2-5; V: TRBV5-4; length: 16; D: TRBD2
DNA: TGTGCCAGTAGTATTGGGACAGGAGTAGACTATGGCTACACCTTC; CDR3: CASSIGTGVDYGYTF; size: NA; J: TRBJ1-2; V: TRBV19; length: 15; D: TRBD1
DNA: TGTGCCTGGACCGGTGGGCCGACGCAGTATTTT; CDR3: CAWTGGPTQYF; size: NA; J: TRBJ2-3; V: TRBV30; length: 11; D: NA
DNA: TGTGCCAGCAGCCGGAATAGCGGGGGACGTTTCGAGACCCAGTACTTC; CDR3: CASSRNSGGRFETQYF; size: once; J: TRBJ2-5; V: TRBV3-1/TRBV3-2; length: 16; D: TRBD2
DNA: TGTGCCAGCAGCTTAGCCGGACAGGGGGTTCAGCCCCAGCATTTT; CDR3: CASSLAGQGVQPQHF; size: few; J: TRBJ1-5; V: TRBV7-2; length: 15; D: TRBD1
DNA: TGTGCCAGCAGCCAGAGCGGGGGTATCGGGGAGCTGTTTTTT; CDR3: CASSQSGGIGELFF; size: NA; J: TRBJ2-2; V: TRBV6-4; length: 14; D: TRBD2
DNA: TGTGCCAGCAGTTCCCAGACAGGGTCCGGGGAGCTGTTTTTT; CDR3: CASSSQTGSGELFF; size: NA; J: TRBJ2-2; V: TRBV27; length: 14; D: TRBD1
DNA: TGTGCCAGCAGCCAAAGGTGGACAAGGGTTGGCCAATCCTACGAGCAGTACTTC; CDR3: CASSQRWTRVGQSYEQYF; size: NA; J: TRBJ2-7; V: TRBV3-1/TRBV3-2; length: 18; D: NA
DNA: TGTGCCAGCAGCTACCTCGGCGGGGGGGCGGGGGAGCAGTTCTTC; CDR3: CASSYLGGGAGEQFF; size: few; J: TRBJ2-1; V: TRBV7-2; length: 15; D: TRBD2
DNA: TGCGCCAGCAGTACAGGAGTGAACACCGGGGAGCTGTTTTTT; CDR3: CASSTGVNTGELFF; size: NA; J: TRBJ2-2; V: TRBV10-1; length: 14; D: NA
DNA: TGTGCCAGCAGCTCGGACAGGGACACCGGGGAGCTGTTTTTT; CDR3: CASSSDRDTGELFF; size: NA; J: TRBJ2-2; V: TRBV7-2; length: 14; D: TRBD1
DNA: TGTGCCAGCTCCTCGGACAGAAATCAGCCCCAGCATTTT; CDR3: CASSSDRNQPQHF; size: few; J: TRBJ1-5; V: TRBV7-2; length: 13; D: NA
DNA: TGTGCCAGCAGTATTTCTGAGGCAGACTCTGGAAACACCATATATTTT; CDR3: CASSISEADSGNTIYF; size: NA; J: TRBJ1-3; V: TRBV2; length: 16; D: NA
DNA: TGCAGTGCTAACAGAGACAGGGTCGACACCTTC; CDR3: CSANRDRVDTF; size: NA; J: TRBJ1-2; V: TRBV20-1; length: 11; D: TRBD1
DNA: TGTGCCAGTAGGGTGGGGACAGGGAACACTGAAGCTTTCTTT; CDR3: CASRVGTGNTEAFF; size: NA; J: TRBJ1-1; V: TRBV19; length: 14; D: TRBD1
DNA: TGTGCCAGCAGTAAGGGGGACGGATATTACAATGAGCAGTTCTTC; CDR3: CASSKGDGYYNEQFF; size: NA; J: TRBJ2-1; V: TRBV6-6; length: 15; D: NA
DNA: TGTGCCAGCAGCACGCCGGGACAGGTGAACACTGAAGCTTTCTTT; CDR3: CASSTPGQVNTEAFF; size: NA; J: TRBJ1-1; V: TRBV7-8; length: 15; D: TRBD1
DNA: TGCGCCAGCAGCCAAGAGGGGTCAGGGGACTATGGCTACACCTTC; CDR3: CASSQEGSGDYGYTF; size: NA; J: TRBJ1-2; V: TRBV4-3; length: 15; D: NA
DNA: TGTGCCAGCAGTGAACAGGGGCGGCTCGGTCAGCCCCAGCATTTT; CDR3: CASSEQGRLGQPQHF; size: NA; J: TRBJ1-5; V: TRBV2; length: 15; D: NA
DNA: TGTGCCTGGAAGACCGGAGTCCATGAGCAGTTCTTC; CDR3: CAWKTGVHEQFF; size: NA; J: TRBJ2-1; V: TRBV30; length: 12; D: NA
DNA: TGTGCCAGCAGCTTAGTTGACTACAATCAGCCCCAGCATTTT; CDR3: CASSLVDYNQPQHF; size: NA; J: TRBJ1-5; V: TRBV7-2; length: 14; D: NA
DNA: TGTGCCAGCAGCTTACTTGGGGCAGGGCCTCAGCCCCAGCATTTT; CDR3: CASSLLGAGPQPQHF; size: few; J: TRBJ1-5; V: TRBV6-1; length: 15; D: NA
DNA: TGTGCCAGCAGCCCTGACAGGGGAGGGGATCAGCCCCAGCATTTT; CDR3: CASSPDRGGDQPQHF; size: NA; J: TRBJ1-5; V: TRBV27; length: 15; D: TRBD1
DNA: TGCGCCAGCAGCCAAACCGGTCAACCCACCTACGAGCAGTACTTC; CDR3: CASSQTGQPTYEQYF; size: NA; J: TRBJ2-7; V: TRBV5-1; length: 15; D: NA
DNA: TGTGCCAGCAGCCAAGATGGGGGAGGCCACAATGAGCAGTTCTTC; CDR3: CASSQDGGGHNEQFF; size: NA; J: TRBJ2-1; V: TRBV3-1/TRBV3-2; length: 15; D: NA
DNA: TGTGCCAGCAGCTTCCGGGACTCCTACGAGCAGTACTTC; CDR3: CASSFRDSYEQYF; size: NA; J: TRBJ2-7; V: TRBV7-2; length: 13; D: NA
DNA: TGCGCCAGCAGCCATCCCGGGACTACGAACACCGGGGAGCTGTTTTTT; CDR3: CASSHPGTTNTGELFF; size: NA; J: TRBJ2-2; V: TRBV4-1; length: 16; D: TRBD2
DNA: TGTGCCATCAACACACAGGGGGCGCGGTACGAGCAGTACTTC; CDR3: CAINTQGARYEQYF; size: NA; J: TRBJ2-7; V: TRBV10-3; length: 14; D: TRBD1
DNA: TGTGCCAGCAGCTTAGGGACAGAGTCGGTAAACTATGGCTACACCTTC; CDR3: CASSLGTESVNYGYTF; size: few; J: TRBJ1-2; V: TRBV5-4; length: 16; D: TRBD1
DNA: TGTGCCAGTAATTCGGTCCCTCAGCCCCAGCATTTT; CDR3: CASNSVPQPQHF; size: NA; J: TRBJ1-5; V: TRBV19; length: 12; D: NA
DNA: TGTGCCAGCAGCCTTGGACGGGGGTCTGGGGATACGCAGTATTTT; CDR3: CASSLGRGSGDTQYF; size: NA; J: TRBJ2-3; V: TRBV7-3; length: 15; D: NA
DNA: TGTGCCAGTAGTGCCTTCGGACTAGCGGGGGCGCTGAGGGGGGATACGCAGTATTTT; CDR3: CASSAFGLAGALRGDTQYF; size: NA; J: TRBJ2-3; V: TRBV19; length: 19; D: TRBD2
DNA: TGTGCCACCAGCAGAGACATCGGCAGGGTAAGCAATCAGCCCCAGCATTTT; CDR3: CATSRDIGRVSNQPQHF; size: NA; J: TRBJ1-5; V: TRBV15; length: 17; D: NA
DNA: TGTGCCAATAGACAGGGGGCAGGAGACTATGGCTACACCTTC; CDR3: CANRQGAGDYGYTF; size: NA; J: TRBJ1-2; V: TRBV21-1; length: 14; D: NA
DNA: TGTGCCAGCAGTGGCACACAGGGGGCGCGCCACGAGCAGTACTTC; CDR3: CASSGTQGARHEQYF; size: few; J: TRBJ2-7; V: TRBV28; length: 15; D: TRBD1
DNA: TGTGCCACCAGCAGAGTTAGTTGGGGCGAGGACAATGAGCAGTTCTTC; CDR3: CATSRVSWGEDNEQFF; size: once; J: TRBJ2-1; V: TRBV15; length: 16; D: NA